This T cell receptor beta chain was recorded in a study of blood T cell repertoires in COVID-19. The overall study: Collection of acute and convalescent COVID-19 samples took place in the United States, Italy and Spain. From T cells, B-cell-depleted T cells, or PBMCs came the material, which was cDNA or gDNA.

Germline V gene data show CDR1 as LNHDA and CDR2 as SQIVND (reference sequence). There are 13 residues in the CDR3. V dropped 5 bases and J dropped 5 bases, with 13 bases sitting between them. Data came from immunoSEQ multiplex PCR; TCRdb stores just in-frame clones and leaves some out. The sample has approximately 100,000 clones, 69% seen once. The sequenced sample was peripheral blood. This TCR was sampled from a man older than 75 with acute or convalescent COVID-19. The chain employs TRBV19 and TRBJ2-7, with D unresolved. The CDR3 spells CASSRGRSNEQYF. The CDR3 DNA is TGTGCCAGTAGTCGTGGCAGGTCAAACGAGCAGTACTTC.